This T cell receptor beta chain stems from a study of blood T cell repertoires in COVID-19 (dated by TCRdb to between 2020 and 2021). General notes on the study: ImmuneRACE Cohort 3 recovered participants were defined by two consecutive negative NP/OP PCR tests, healthcare professional clearance, or symptom resolution. The material from the prospective study consisted of cDNA or gDNA derived from T cells, B-cell-depleted T cells, or PBMCs. The repertoires were released in a freely available public database meant as a resource for research on the immune response to SARS-CoV-2. HLA class I and class II types, where available, came from metadata supplied by the sample provider rather than from assay-based typing. Samples covering the acute and convalescent phases of COVID-19 were provided by collaborators in the United States, Italy and Spain. Subjects who had been exposed to COVID-19, were actively infected with it, or had recovered from it provided the deeply sampled blood TCRbeta repertoires that made up the dataset. Sample metadata almost always included a de-identified subject ID, COVID-19 status, age in years and sex. The samples were drawn from the first 160 participants of the ongoing ImmuneRACE study and from some 1,300 subjects provided by 6 global collaborators.

TCRbeta CDR3 regions were amplified from genomic DNA by means of the immunoSEQ Assay, a bias-controlled multiplex PCR. For the original study's pipeline: Within the assay, amplification of reference gene primers was used to estimate how many nucleated cells each sample contained. To quantify the absolute abundance of each unique TCRbeta CDR3 rearrangement, sequence reads were collapsed and filtered. Productive Simpson clonality was computed per sample as the square root of Simpson's diversity index over productive rearrangements. Sourced from immuneACCESS, this table was stored by TCRdb with only in-frame sequences that have V and J called. A share of the clones is absent; for the studies checked, an unresolved V gene accounts for under half, and the remainder has no known explanation. The DNA gave D and trimming, while V, J and clone size come from that table. The sample yields around 290,000 clones; 88% were counted once. The top ten hold roughly 2% of the sample.

The CDR3 goes from the cysteine to the phenylalanine over 14 residues. The entry retains the CDR3 DNA only, 42 bases that are in frame from base 1. V drops 6 bases and J drops 3 bases, leaving 14 bases in between. CDR1 MDHEN and CDR2 SYDVKM are derived from the germline V gene. In the prospective study, participants were roughly 18 to 100 years old, resided in fewer than 25 geographic areas of the United States, and were enrolled through a virtual design. Cohort assignment in the prospective study relied on participant-reported clinical history from a screening survey and a study questionnaire. In the prospective study, whole blood, serum and a nasopharyngeal or oropharyngeal swab were collected from each participant by mobile phlebotomists. Prospective study participants could optionally give additional blood draws and questionnaires over an approximately 2-month period. Before DNA extraction, prospective study blood samples were shipped either frozen or at room temperature.

Broader findings and caveats from the paper: How much clinical and demographic metadata was included differed by source and by participant, and the metadata was provided uncurated.

About this clone: Its antigen specificity is not known. One base away there is no much larger clone; base qualities are not given.

Source material: PBMCs or T cells enriched from blood (not recorded which). The source of this sequence is a woman in her sixties in a cohort exposed to, infected with or recovered from COVID-19 (not recorded which). The rearrangement joined TRBV28 to TRBJ2-5, and TRBD1 may be the D gene, going by 5 matching bases. The CDR3 corresponds to CASRTPWTKETQYF. The nucleotide sequence is given as TGTGCCAGCAGGACCCCATGGACAAAAGAGACCCAGTACTTC.